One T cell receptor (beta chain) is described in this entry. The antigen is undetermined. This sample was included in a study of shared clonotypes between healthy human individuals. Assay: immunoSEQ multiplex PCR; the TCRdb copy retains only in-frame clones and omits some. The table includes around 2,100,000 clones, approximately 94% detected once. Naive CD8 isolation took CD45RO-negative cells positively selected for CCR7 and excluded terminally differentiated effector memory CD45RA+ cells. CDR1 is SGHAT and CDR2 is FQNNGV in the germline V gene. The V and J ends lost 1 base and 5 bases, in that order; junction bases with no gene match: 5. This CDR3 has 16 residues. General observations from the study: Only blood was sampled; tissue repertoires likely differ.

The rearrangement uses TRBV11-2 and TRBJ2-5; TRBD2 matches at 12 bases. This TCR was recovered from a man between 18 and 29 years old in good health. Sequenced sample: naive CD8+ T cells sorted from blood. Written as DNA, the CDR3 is TGTGCCAGCAGCTTAGGACTAGCGGGAGAATACGAGACCCAGTACTTC. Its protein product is CASSLGLAGEYETQYF.